This T cell receptor (beta chain) comes out of a study of PD-1 blockade in classical Hodgkin lymphoma. In the case of this clone: Its antigen is as yet unknown.

Clones were sequenced by immunoSEQ multiplex PCR, and TCRdb holds only the in-frame ones, with some missing. The sample has more than 20,000 clones, 70% to 90% seen once. Broader study findings: Baseline diversity resembling that of newly diagnosed patients was seen in complete responders. The drivers behind the repertoire differences, possibly disease activity or prior therapy, remain undefined.

This CDR3 has 15 amino acids. The germline gives CDR1 SGHKS, CDR2 YYEKEE (reference sequence). The J segment lost 2 bases and the V segment lost 0 bases, leaving 0 bases of the junction unmatched. Time point of the sample: cycle 4 day 1 (C4D1), after 6 weeks of nivolumab. Each and every patient relapsed after autologous stem cell transplantation, and patients got differing brentuximab vedotin exposure. Sequencing used peripheral blood mononuclear cells (PBMCs), obtained before the fourth cycle of nivolumab. The chain couples TRBV5-5 to TRBJ2-7, with 12 bases matching TRBD2. The TCR was taken from a human donor with classical Hodgkin lymphoma. CDR3 sequence reads: CASSLGLAGAYEQYF. CDR3 bases: TGTGCCAGCAGCTTGGGACTAGCGGGGGCCTACGAGCAGTACTTC.